In its sample, the clone carrying this TCR beta chain was seen many times. Its antigen is undetermined. Every molecule of TCR cDNA had its own unique molecular identifier. TCRdb analysed the 5' RACE reads with MiXCR anew, one entry per CDR3 protein. Here the sample spans about 26,000 distinct CDR3 sequences, 9.5% to 15% being singletons. These data are taken from a study of spatial heterogeneity in lung cancer. Study-wide context: Sequencing consistently turned up more beta-chain sequences than alpha-chain sequences.

This CDR3 spans 16 amino acids. The V gene lost 4 bases and the J gene lost 0 bases, with 13 bases spanning the gap. Described time point: sample taken at primary tumor resection. Whole RNA from tumor, nontumor lung or frozen PBMC was sequenced unsorted. Approximately 70 TRACERx patients with early, untreated non-small cell lung cancer donated samples. Regarding the study as a whole: At resection, ubiquitous expanded tumor TCRs appeared in blood more than at follow-up.

The receptor was derived from a female donor with early-stage non-small cell lung cancer. The source material was PBMCs, sampled at surgery. The rearrangement joins TRBV12-3 or TRBV12-4 to TRBJ1-3; D remains ambiguous. The CDR3 loop reads CASSYGQASSGNTIYF. The CDR3 nucleotides are TGTGCCAGCAGTTACGGGCAGGCCAGCTCTGGAAACACCATATATTTT.